This T cell receptor beta chain originates from a study of T cell changes during pregnancy in multiple sclerosis. Produced via immunoSEQ multiplex PCR; TCRdb's table is partial and in-frame only. Altogether fewer than 60,000 clones are present, roughly 87% being singletons, with the ten largest covering approximately 6.5%. CDR3 length: 14 residues. V lost 5 bases and J 4 bases, leaving 14 bases between the germline ends. Germline CDR1 is PRHDT and CDR2 is FYEKMQ (reference sequence). The clonotype originates from a female donor in good health, enrolled as a control in a pregnancy study. This chain connects TRBV13 to TRBJ1-1; perhaps TRBD1 as D (5 bases). The sequencing here drew on peripheral blood, taken in the third trimester of pregnancy. The CDR3 region has the DNA TGTGCCAGCAGCCTTGGAGGGGTGAGCACTGAAGCTTTCTTT. This translates into CASSLGGVSTEAFF.